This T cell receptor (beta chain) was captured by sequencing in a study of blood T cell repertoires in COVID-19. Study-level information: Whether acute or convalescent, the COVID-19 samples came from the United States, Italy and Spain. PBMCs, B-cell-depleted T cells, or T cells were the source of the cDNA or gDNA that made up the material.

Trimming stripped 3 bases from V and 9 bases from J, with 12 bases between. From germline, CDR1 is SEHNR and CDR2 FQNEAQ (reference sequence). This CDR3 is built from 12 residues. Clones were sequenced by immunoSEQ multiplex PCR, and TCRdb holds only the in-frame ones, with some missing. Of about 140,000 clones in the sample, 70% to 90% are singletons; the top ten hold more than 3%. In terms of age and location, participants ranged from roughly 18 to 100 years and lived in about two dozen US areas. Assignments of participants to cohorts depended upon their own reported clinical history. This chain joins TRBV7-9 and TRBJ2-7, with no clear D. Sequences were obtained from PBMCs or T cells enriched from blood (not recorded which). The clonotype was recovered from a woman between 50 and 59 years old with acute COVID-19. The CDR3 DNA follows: TGTGCCAGCAGCTTTCAACAATCGGGGCAGTACTTC. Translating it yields CASSFQQSGQYF.